The 12 T cell receptor beta chains presented below share a single source sample, sequenced in a study of blood T cells in healthy people across ages. PCR was performed a second time for about 7 to 12 cycles using a sample-barcoded 5' primer and a J-beta primer mix. TCRdb re-derived calls from the 5' RACE reads in MiXCR, one entry per CDR3 protein. The sample lists 540,000 or so distinct CDR3 sequences, roughly 48% occurring once. What was sequenced was blood. Receptors were obtained from a man of 80 years or more in good health.

Comment on this clonotype: A read error may be the cause here, since a much bigger clone is one base away. V gene TRBV7-6 combines with J gene TRBJ1-2; a weak D match, TRBD1 (5 bases). Germline CDR1 reads SGHVS; CDR2 reads FNYEAQ. This CDR3 has 14 residues. The CDR3, as DNA: TGTGCCAGCAGCCCCGGGACTGCTAACCATGGCTACACCTTC. It encodes CASSPGTANHGYTF.

V and J are TRBV5-1 and TRBJ2-1, with a weak D call TRBD1 (5 bases). The CDR3 length is 14 residues. V dropped 4 bases and J dropped 2 bases, with 10 bases sitting between them. Germline CDR1 SGHRS, CDR2 YFSETQ. The CDR3 reads CASSPRTTYNEQFF. The CDR3 coding sequence is TGCGCCAGCAGCCCCAGGACAACCTACAATGAGCAGTTCTTC.

V gene TRBV20-1 combines with J gene TRBJ2-1, with TRBD2 matching 7 bases. Germline V gene data show CDR1 as DFQATT and CDR2 as SNEGSKA (reference sequence). The V and J ends lost 0 bases and 0 bases, in that order; junction bases with no gene match: 5. The CDR3 consists of 16 residues. This CDR3 is CSARDSGGSSYNEQFF. The CDR3 nucleotides read TGCAGTGCTAGAGATTCGGGGGGTAGCTCCTACAATGAGCAGTTCTTC.

CDR3 sequence reads: CASSSQTVNEQYF. CDR3 DNA: TGTGCCAGCAGCAGCCAGACCGTCAATGAGCAGTACTTC. The chain employs TRBV7-9 and TRBJ2-5, with D unresolved. Germline lookup yields CDR1 SEHNR and CDR2 FQNEAQ (reference sequence). The V and J ends lost 5 bases and 11 bases respectively, with 18 bases between them. The CDR3 spans 13 residues. Full variable domain (remainder filled in from reference TRBV7-9 and TRBJ2-5): DTGVSQNPRHKITKRGQNVTFRCDPISEHNRLYWYRQTLGQGPEFLTYFQNEAQLEKSRLLSDRFSAERPKGSFSTLEIQRTEQGDSAMYLCASSSQTVNEQYFGPGTRLLVL.

V is TRBV2 and J is TRBJ2-5; the match to TRBD1 covers 12 bases. The DNA matches TRBJ2-7 better at its end, which makes the J call doubtful. The CDR3 consists of 16 residues. Per germline, CDR1 SNHLY and CDR2 FYNNEI. The CDR3 DNA reads TGTGCCAGCAGTGCGGGGGACAGGGGGCGCATATACGAGCAGTACTTC. Translating gives CASSAGDRGRIYEQYF.

The V gene is TRBV5-1, the J gene TRBJ2-3; 8 positions agree with TRBD1. This CDR3 region has 16 residues. Germline V lookup: CDR1 SGHRS, CDR2 YFSETQ. After removal of 5 bases from V and 1 base from J, the junction contained 9 bases not matched to a gene. The CDR3 loop reads CASSDRTGLGTDTQYF. CDR3 DNA: TGCGCCAGCAGTGATAGGACAGGGCTTGGCACAGATACGCAGTATTTT.

This clonotype was picked up one time. Given a much more abundant clone one base away, this may be a read error. The V and J genes are TRBV4-2 and TRBJ2-5; 10 nucleotides line up with TRBD2. This CDR3 region has 17 residues. Germline trimming cut 2 bases from V and 3 bases from J; bases unmatched to any gene: 9. Germline values: CDR1 LGHNA, CDR2 YNFKEQ. CDR3 sequence (DNA): TGTGCCAGCAGCCAACAGAGCGGGAGGGGGTCAGAAGAGACCCAGTACTTC. It specifies CASSQQSGRGSEETQYF.

This clonotype was recorded once. J is TRBJ2-1 and V is TRBV27; a weak D match, TRBD1 (6 bases). Trimming cost V 4 bases and J 6 bases, with 10 bases left between them. The V gene's germline CDR1 is MNHEY and CDR2 SMNVEV (reference sequence). This CDR3 is 13 amino acids long. The chain's CDR3 is CASSCLRGNEQFF. The DNA for the CDR3 is TGTGCCAGCAGTTGCCTCAGGGGCAATGAGCAGTTCTTC.

This clonotype showed up just a few times. The chain links TRBV12-3 or TRBV12-4 to TRBJ2-1, with D tentatively TRBD2 (7 bases). V was cut by 4 bases and J by 0 bases, with 16 bases left in between. The CDR3 has 17 residues. The CDR3 region has the DNA TGTGCCAGCAGTTCAAGGGGGGGCCTGAGCTCCTACAATGAGCAGTTCTTC. Its translation: CASSSRGGLSSYNEQFF.

The rearrangement links TRBV24-1 to TRBJ2-1, with 10 nucleotides matching TRBD2. The CDR3 has 15 residues. V lost 5 bases and J lost 6; bases outside the gene matches: 6. Germline V CDR1 and CDR2: KGHDR, SFDVKD. The chain's CDR3 is CATSAPGLAFNEQFF. The CDR3, as DNA: TGTGCCACCAGTGCCCCGGGACTAGCGTTCAATGAGCAGTTCTTC.

This clonotype showed up just once. The chain joins TRBV27 to TRBJ1-1, with a weak D call TRBD1 (5 bases). Trimming took off 3 bases at V and 1 base at J, with 12 bases between the two ends. CDR1 and CDR2 from the germline V gene are MNHEY and SMNVEV (reference sequence). There are 15 residues in the CDR3. CDR3 residues: CASSFPGGENTEAFF. The CDR3 coding sequence is TGTGCCAGCAGTTTCCCTGGGGGGGAGAACACTGAAGCTTTCTTT.

In this sample, this clonotype turned up a few times. The rearrangement joins TRBV7-9 to TRBJ2-7; 7 nucleotides align to TRBD1. This CDR3 comprises 19 residues. CDR1 and CDR2 (germline): SEHNR, FQNEAQ (reference sequence). Trimming cost V 5 bases and J 10 bases; bases outside gene matches: 29. The chain's CDR3 is CASSPKDDTGTEFWGTQYF. CDR3 in DNA: TGTGCCAGCAGCCCCAAAGACGATACCGGGACAGAATTTTGGGGTACCCAGTACTTC.